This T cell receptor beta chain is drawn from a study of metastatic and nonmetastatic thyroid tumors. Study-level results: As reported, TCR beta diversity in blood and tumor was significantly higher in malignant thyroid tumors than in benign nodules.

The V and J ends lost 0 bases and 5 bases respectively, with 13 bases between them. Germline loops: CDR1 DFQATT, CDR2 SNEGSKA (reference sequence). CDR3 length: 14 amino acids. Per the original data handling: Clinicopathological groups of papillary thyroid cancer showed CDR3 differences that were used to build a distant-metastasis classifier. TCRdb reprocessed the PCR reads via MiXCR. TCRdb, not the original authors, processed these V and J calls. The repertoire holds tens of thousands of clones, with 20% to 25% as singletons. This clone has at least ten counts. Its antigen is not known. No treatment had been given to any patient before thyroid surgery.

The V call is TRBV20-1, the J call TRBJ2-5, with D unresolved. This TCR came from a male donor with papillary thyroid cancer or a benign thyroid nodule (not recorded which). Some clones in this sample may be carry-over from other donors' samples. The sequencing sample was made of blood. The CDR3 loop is CSARDENVRETQYF. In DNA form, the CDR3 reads TGCAGTGCTAGAGATGAAAATGTTCGCGAGACCCAGTACTTC.